What follows describes a single T cell receptor beta chain. Its antigen is unknown. Sequenced by immunoSEQ multiplex PCR; TCRdb stores in-frame clones only, minus some. The sample shows approximately 100,000 clones, around 84% of them seen only once. The entry originates in a study of T cell responses to AZD1222 COVID-19 vaccine. The study's findings and limits: Regions 160-218 and 743-854 dominated among vaccine-associated CD4 TCRs spanning spike. Two doses of AZD1222 preceded a rise in Spike-specific TCR breadth and depth.

CDR3 length: 13 amino acids. Germline CDR1 reads SGHRS; CDR2 reads YFSETQ. V lost 2 bases and J lost 6, with 12 bases in between. This TCR was recovered from an adult in good health. The specimen comprised peripheral blood, sampled on day 0 of AZD1222 vaccination. V usage is TRBV5-1 and J usage is TRBJ2-7; D ambiguous. In nucleotides, the CDR3 is TGCGCCAGCAGCTTTCTGGGTATGGGCGAGCAGTACTTC. Protein sequence: CASSFLGMGEQYF.